This T cell receptor beta chain derives from a study of T cells expressing NK-cell markers (dated by TCRdb to between 2020 and 2021). Turning to the overall study: In sorted CD3+CD56+NKG2C+, CD3+CD56+NKG2C- and CD3+CD56-NKG2C+ T-cell subsets from eight or nine donors, TCR beta-chain repertoires were profiled. Seven of the eight sequenced donors were HCMV-seropositive and one was HCMV-seronegative. The study sequenced eight donors, all healthy volunteers chosen at random: three men and five women. The libraries were sequenced on Illumina HiSeq 2000/2500, MiSeq or NextSeq, producing 2 x 150 bp reads. The investigation overall reported the following: Whether the expanded NKG2C-expressing T cell clones were specific for HCMV antigens was left unclear. In several donors, the dominant CD3+CD56+NKG2C+ clonotypes were found to rank among the top 10 CD8+ clonotypes and to make up roughly 1.0-7.0% of CD8+ T cells. Those dominant clonotypes were again the most abundant among CD3+CD56-NKG2C+ cells in several donors, at about 25-65%.

The CDR3 starts with the cysteine, ends with the phenylalanine, and has 15 residues. The entry carries no DNA sequence. The sequencer was an Illumina HiSeq 2000. The TCR beta cDNA libraries were made using 5'RACE template switching, a step that added both a universal primer site and unique molecular identifiers. cDNA synthesis was primed from the TCR beta constant segment and was followed by two successive PCR amplification steps. The original methods were these. MIGEC was used to demultiplex reads and group reads by UMI, and MiTCR was used to assemble and quantify clonotypes. Only TCR cDNA sequences supported by at least two reads were kept to exclude erroneous sequences. Downstream repertoire analysis used the tcR package, and clonotypes were matched across fractions by CDR3 nucleotide sequence plus V segment. VDJmatch was used to annotate antigen specificity against VDJdb, with one amino acid substitution in CDR3 permitted. Each CDR3 protein sequence appears as one entry after TCRdb reprocessed the reads, and no DNA is included. These V and J calls rely on TCRdb rather than the paper's analysis. The record for this sample contains about 460,000 distinct CDR3 sequences. The top ten constitute 1.4% of the sample.

To determine HCMV serostatus, a commercial ELISA kit was used to detect HCMV-specific IgG in serum. Peripheral blood mononuclear cells were isolated from blood by Ficoll density gradient centrifugation. In the case of this clonotype: Which antigen it targets is not known.

The origin of this receptor is a woman between 50 and 59 years old in good health. Donor details come from another sample of the same person, matched by shared clones. Specimen: blood T cells: a sorted CD56 or NKG2C T cell subset, CD4+ or CD8+ T cells, or bulk PBMC T cells (not recorded which). The V gene is TRBV12-3 or TRBV12-4 and the J gene is TRBJ1-1; TCRdb lists TRBD1, though no DNA is available to test this call. This receptor carries the CDR3 CASSWGRTENTEAFF.